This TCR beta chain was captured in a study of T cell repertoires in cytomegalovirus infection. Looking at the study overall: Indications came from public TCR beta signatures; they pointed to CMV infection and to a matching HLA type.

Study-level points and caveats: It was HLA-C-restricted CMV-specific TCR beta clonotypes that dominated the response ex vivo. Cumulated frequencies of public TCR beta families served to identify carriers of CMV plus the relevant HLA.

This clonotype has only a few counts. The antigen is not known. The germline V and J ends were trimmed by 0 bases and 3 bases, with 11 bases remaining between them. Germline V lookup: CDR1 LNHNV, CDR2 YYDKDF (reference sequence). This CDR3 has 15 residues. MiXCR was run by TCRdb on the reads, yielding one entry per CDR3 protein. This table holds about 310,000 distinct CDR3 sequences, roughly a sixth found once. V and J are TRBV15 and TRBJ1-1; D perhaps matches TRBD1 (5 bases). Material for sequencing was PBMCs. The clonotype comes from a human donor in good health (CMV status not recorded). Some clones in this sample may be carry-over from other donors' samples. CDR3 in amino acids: CATSRDRSGYTEAFF. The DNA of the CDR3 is TGTGCCACCAGCAGAGATCGGTCAGGGTACACTGAAGCTTTCTTT.